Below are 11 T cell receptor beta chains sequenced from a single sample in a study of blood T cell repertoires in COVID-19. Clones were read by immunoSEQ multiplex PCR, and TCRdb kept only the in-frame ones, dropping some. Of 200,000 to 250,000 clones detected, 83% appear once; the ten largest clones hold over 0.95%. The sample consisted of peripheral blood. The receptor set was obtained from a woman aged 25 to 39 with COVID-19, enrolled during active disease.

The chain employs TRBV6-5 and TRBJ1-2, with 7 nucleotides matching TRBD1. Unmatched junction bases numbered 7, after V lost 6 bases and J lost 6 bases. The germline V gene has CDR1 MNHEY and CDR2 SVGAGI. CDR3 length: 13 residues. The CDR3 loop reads CASSQTGIHGYTF. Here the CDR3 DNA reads TGTGCCAGCAGCCAGACAGGGATCCATGGCTACACCTTC.

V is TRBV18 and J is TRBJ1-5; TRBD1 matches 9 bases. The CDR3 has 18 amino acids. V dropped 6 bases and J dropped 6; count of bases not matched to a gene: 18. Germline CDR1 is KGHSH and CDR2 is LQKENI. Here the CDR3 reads CASSRDLHGTGYAQPQHF. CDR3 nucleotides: TGTGCCAGCTCTCGAGATCTCCACGGGACAGGGTACGCTCAGCCCCAGCATTTT. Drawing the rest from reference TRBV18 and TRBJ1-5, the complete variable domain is NAGVMQNPRHLVRRRGQEARLRCSPMKGHSHVYWYRQLPEEGLKFMVYLQKENIIDESGMPKERFSAEFPKEGPSILRIQQVVRGDSAAYFCASSRDLHGTGYAQPQHFGDGTRLSIL.

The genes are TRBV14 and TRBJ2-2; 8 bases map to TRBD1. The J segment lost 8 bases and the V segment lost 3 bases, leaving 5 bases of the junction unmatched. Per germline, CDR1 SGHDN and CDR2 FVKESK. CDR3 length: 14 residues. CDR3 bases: TGTGCCAGCAGCCAGTTTCAGGGGGCAGGGGAGCTGTTTTTT. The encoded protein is CASSQFQGAGELFF.

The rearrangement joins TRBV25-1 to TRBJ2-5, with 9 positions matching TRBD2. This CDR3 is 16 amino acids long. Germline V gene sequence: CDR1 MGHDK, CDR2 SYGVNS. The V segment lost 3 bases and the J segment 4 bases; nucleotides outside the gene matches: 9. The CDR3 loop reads CASSDSWVAGVETQYF. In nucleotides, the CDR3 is TGTGCCAGCAGTGACTCCTGGGTAGCGGGAGTAGAGACCCAGTACTTC.

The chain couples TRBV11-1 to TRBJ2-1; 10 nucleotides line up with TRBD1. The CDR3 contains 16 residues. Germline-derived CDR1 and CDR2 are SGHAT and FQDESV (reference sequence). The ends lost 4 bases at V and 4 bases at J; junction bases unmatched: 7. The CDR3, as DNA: TGTGCCAGCAGCTCGAGCAGGGGACAGGGGTACAATGAGCAGTTCTTC. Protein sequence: CASSSSRGQGYNEQFF.

CDR3 DNA sequence: TGCGCCAGCAGCTTGGACGTTGGGTTGAGGGAGACCCAGTACTTC. Its translation is CASSLDVGLRETQYF. The rearrangement uses TRBV5-1 and TRBJ2-5; D is undetermined. The V end lost 0 bases, the J end lost 5 bases, and 14 bases lay between the germline ends. Germline V lookup: CDR1 SGHRS, CDR2 YFSETQ. This CDR3 comprises 15 residues. Filled out from reference TRBV5-1 and TRBJ2-5, the complete variable domain reads KAGVTQTPRYLIKTRGQQVTLSCSPISGHRSVSWYQQTPGQGLQFLFEYFSETQRNKGNFPGRFSGRQFSNSRSEMNVSTLELGDSALYLCASSLDVGLRETQYFGPGTRLLVL.

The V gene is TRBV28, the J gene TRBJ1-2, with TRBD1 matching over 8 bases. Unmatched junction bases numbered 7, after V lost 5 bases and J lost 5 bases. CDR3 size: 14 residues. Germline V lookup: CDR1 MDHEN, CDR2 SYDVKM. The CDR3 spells CASSPQGARYGYTF. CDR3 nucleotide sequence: TGTGCCAGCAGTCCCCAGGGGGCGCGATATGGCTACACCTTC.

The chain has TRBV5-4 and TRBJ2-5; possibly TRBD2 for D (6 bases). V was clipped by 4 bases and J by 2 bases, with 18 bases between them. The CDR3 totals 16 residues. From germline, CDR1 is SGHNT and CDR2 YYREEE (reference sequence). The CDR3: CASSQHLRREQETQYF. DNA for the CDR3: TGTGCCAGCAGCCAGCATTTACGTCGGGAGCAAGAGACCCAGTACTTC. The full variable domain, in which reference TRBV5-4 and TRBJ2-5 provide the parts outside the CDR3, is ETGVTQSPTHLIKTRGQQVTLRCSSQSGHNTVSWYQQALGQGPQFIFQYYREEENGRGNFPPRFSGLQFPNYSSELNVNALELDDSALYLCASSQHLRREQETQYFGPGTRLLVL.

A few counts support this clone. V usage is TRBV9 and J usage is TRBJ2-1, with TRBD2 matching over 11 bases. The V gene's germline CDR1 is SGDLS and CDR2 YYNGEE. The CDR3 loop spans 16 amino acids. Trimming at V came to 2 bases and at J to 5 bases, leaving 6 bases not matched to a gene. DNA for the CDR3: TGTGCCAGCAGCGTCCTAGGGACTAGCGGCAACAATGAGCAGTTCTTC. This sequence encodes CASSVLGTSGNNEQFF.

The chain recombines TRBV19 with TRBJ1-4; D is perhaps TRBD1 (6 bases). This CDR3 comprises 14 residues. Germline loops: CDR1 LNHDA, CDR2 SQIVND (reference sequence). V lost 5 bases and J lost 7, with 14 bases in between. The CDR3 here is CASSSGRGIEKLFF. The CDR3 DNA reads TGTGCCAGTAGTTCGGGCAGGGGCATTGAAAAACTGTTTTTT.

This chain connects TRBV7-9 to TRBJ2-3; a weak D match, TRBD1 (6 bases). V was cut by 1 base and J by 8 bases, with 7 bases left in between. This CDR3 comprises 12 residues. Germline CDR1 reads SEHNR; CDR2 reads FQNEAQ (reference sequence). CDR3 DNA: TGTGCCAGCAGCTTAGTAGGGGGTACGCAGTATTTT. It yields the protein CASSLVGGTQYF. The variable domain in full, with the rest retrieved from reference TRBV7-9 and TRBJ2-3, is DTGVSQNPRHKITKRGQNVTFRCDPISEHNRLYWYRQTLGQGPEFLTYFQNEAQLEKSRLLSDRFSAERPKGSFSTLEIQRTEQGDSAMYLCASSLVGGTQYFGPGTRLTVL.